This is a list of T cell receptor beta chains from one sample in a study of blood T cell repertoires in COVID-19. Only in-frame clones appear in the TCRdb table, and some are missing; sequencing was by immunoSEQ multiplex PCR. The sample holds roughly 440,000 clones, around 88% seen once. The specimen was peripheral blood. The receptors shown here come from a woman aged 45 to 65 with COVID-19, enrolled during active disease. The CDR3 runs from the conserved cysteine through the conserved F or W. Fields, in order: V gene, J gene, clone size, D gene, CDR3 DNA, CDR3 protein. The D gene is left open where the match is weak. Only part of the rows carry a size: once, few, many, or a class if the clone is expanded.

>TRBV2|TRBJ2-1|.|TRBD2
TGTGCCAGCAGTATGAGGACTAGCGGGGTCGAGCAGTTCTTC
CASSMRTSGVEQFF
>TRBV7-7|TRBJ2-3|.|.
TGTGCCAGCAGCTTAAGTGGGGGGGCCGCAGATACGCAGTATTTT
CASSLSGGAADTQYF
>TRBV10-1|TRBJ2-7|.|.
TGCGCCAGCAGTGAGGGAGCGACGGGCTACGAGCAGTACTTC
CASSEGATGYEQYF
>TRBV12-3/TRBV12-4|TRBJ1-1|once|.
TGTGCCAGCAGACTTCAGGGCGACACTGAAGCTTTCTTT
CASRLQGDTEAFF
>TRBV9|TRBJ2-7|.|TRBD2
TGTGCCAGCAGCGCCGGGACTAGCGCCTACTACGAGCAGTACTTC
CASSAGTSAYYEQYF
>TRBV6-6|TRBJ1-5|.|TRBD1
TGTGCCAGCAGGGACAGGGGACCGCAGAGCAATCAGCCCCAGCATTTT
CASRDRGPQSNQPQHF
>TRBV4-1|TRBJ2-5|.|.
TGCGCCAGCAGCCAGGGACACACCCGAGAGACCCAGTACTTC
CASSQGHTRETQYF
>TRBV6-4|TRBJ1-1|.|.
TGTGCCAGCAGTGACTCGAGTGGGACAACGAACACTGAAGCTTTCTTT
CASSDSSGTTNTEAFF
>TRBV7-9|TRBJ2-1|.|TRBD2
TGTGCCAGCAGCCCCCGAGGAGGGGAGGGGAGTGAGCAGTTCTTC
CASSPRGGEGSEQFF
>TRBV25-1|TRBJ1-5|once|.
TGTGCCAGCAGTAAAGGGGGGGCGAATAGCAATCAGCCCCAGCATTTT
CASSKGGANSNQPQHF
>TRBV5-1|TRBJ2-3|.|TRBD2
TGCGCCAGCAGCTTGACGGCTAGCGGAGATAGCACAGATACGCAGTATTTT
CASSLTASGDSTDTQYF
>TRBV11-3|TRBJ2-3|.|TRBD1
TGTGCCAGCAGCGACGGGACAGGGAGGGGAGATACGCAGTATTTT
CASSDGTGRGDTQYF
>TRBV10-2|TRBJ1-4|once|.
TGCGCCAGCAGTGACCCATCGGAGGGTGAAAAACTGTTTTTT
CASSDPSEGEKLFF
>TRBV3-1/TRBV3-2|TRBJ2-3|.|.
TGTGCCAGCAGCTTCGACTATGAAGATACGCAGTATTTT
CASSFDYEDTQYF
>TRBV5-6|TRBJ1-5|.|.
TGTGCCAGCAGCTCCCAGGGGAATCAGCCCCAGCATTTT
CASSSQGNQPQHF
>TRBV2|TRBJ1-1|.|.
TGTGCCAGCAGTGAAATGTCGGGCAGGGCGCTGAAAGCTTTCTTT
CASSEMSGRALKAFF
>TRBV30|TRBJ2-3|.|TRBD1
TGTGCCTGGAGTGGACAGGGGGATAGCACGGAGAAGTATTTT
CAWSGQGDSTEKYF
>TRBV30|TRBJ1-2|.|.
TGTGCCTGGAGCGGCGGTGACTATGGCTACACCTTC
CAWSGGDYGYTF
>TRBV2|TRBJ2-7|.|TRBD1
TGTGCCAGCAGTTCCCCCCGGAGGACAGGACAAGCCTACGAGCAGTACTTC
CASSSPRRTGQAYEQYF
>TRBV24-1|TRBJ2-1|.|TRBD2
TGTGCCACCAGTGACGGACTAGCGGGGGTGGATGAGCAGTTCTTC
CATSDGLAGVDEQFF
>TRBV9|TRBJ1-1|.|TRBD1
TGTGCCAGCAGCGTAGTAACAGGGGGCTGGACTGAAGCTTTCTTT
CASSVVTGGWTEAFF
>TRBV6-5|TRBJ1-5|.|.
TGTGCCAGCACTTCCAATCAGCCCCAGCATTTT
CASTSNQPQHF
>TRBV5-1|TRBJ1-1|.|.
TGCGCCAGCAGCTCGTTTATCACAGGGCACACTGAAGCTTTCTTT
CASSSFITGHTEAFF
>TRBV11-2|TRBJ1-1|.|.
TGTGCCAGCAGCCCACAGAGGGCCCACACTGAAGCTTTCTTT
CASSPQRAHTEAFF
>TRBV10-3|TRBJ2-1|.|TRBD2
TGTGCCATCAATCGAGACGGGGGGTCCGTCGCCAATGAGCAGTTCTTC
CAINRDGGSVANEQFF
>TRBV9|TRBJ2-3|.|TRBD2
TGTGCCAGCAGCGTAGTGACTAGCGGGGGGTGGGATACGCAGTATTTT
CASSVVTSGGWDTQYF
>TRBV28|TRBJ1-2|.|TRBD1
TGTGCCAGCAGTTTATCCCCCTGGACAGGGGTCAGCTATGGCTACACCTTC
CASSLSPWTGVSYGYTF
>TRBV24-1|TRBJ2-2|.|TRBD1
TGTGCCACCAGTGATCCATGGGACAGGGGCACCGGGGAGCTGTTTTTT
CATSDPWDRGTGELFF
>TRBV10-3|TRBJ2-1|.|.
TGTGCCATCCAAGATCCGGGCAATGAGCAGTTCTTC
CAIQDPGNEQFF
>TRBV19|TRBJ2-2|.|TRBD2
TGTGCCAGTAGTATCGGGACTAGGCCCGGGGAGCTGTTTTTT
CASSIGTRPGELFF
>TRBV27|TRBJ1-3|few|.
TGTGCCAGCTCCAACGGGACACCCTATCTCTCTGGAAACACCATATATTTT
CASSNGTPYLSGNTIYF
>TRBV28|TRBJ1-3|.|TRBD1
TGTGCCAGCAAGGGACAGGCTAGAAACACCATATATTTT
CASKGQARNTIYF
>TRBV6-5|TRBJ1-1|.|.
TGTGCCAGCAGTTCACAGGGAGAAGGGACTGAAGCTTTCTTT
CASSSQGEGTEAFF
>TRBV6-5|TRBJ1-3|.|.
TGTGCCAGCAGTCGGGTCGCCTCTGGAAACACCATATATTTT
CASSRVASGNTIYF
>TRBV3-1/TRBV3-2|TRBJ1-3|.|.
TGTGCCAGCTCTAGTGACTCTGGAAACACCATATATTTT
CASSSDSGNTIYF
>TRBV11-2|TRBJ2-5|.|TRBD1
TGTGCCAGCAGCATCGTAGGGGGCGAGGAGACCCAGTACTTC
CASSIVGGEETQYF
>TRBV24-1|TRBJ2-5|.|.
TGTGCCACCAGCGGGGGGACAGGAGAGACCCAGTACTTC
CATSGGTGETQYF
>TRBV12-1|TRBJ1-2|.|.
TGTGCCAGCAGCTGGGCCGGGACAGGGGGTCCCTATGGCTACACCTTC
CASSWAGTGGPYGYTF
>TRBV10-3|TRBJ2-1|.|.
TGTGCCATCAGTCAATTCAGGGATGAGTTCTACAATGAGCAGTTCTTC
CAISQFRDEFYNEQFF
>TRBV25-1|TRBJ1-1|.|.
TGTGCCAGCAGTGAATATAGTACCGGAGCTTTCTTT
CASSEYSTGAFF
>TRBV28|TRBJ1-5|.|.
TGTGCCAGCAGTTTGGGTACCACGGGGCAGCCCCAGCATTTT
CASSLGTTGQPQHF
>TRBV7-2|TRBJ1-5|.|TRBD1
TGTGCCAGCAGCCCGACAGGGCCCCAGCCCCAGCATTTT
CASSPTGPQPQHF
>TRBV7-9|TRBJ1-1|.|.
TGTGCCAGCAGGCCACAGGGTAGGACTGAAGCTTTCTTT
CASRPQGRTEAFF
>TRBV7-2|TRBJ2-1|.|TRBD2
TGTGCCAGCAGCTTAGTGCCTAGCGGGGGGGTAGATGAGCAGTTCTTC
CASSLVPSGGVDEQFF
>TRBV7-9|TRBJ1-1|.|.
TGTGCCAGCAGCTTTCAACCCATCAGGGTCGGCACTGAAGCTTTCTTT
CASSFQPIRVGTEAFF
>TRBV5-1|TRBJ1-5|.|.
TGCGCCAGCAGCTTGGTGGCCGATCAGCCCCAGCATTTT
CASSLVADQPQHF
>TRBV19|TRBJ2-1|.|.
TGTGCCAGTAGTATTTGGGGCGACTACAATGAGCAGTTCTTC
CASSIWGDYNEQFF
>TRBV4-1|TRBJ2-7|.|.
TGCGCCAGCAGCCGCGAACGGGACACCGCCTACGAGCAGTACTTC
CASSRERDTAYEQYF
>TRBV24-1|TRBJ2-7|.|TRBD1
TGTGCCACCAGTGAACCGGGACAGGGGACCGAGCAGTACTTC
CATSEPGQGTEQYF
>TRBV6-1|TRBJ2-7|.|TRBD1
TGTGCCAGCAGTGCGAAGGGGACAGGGGGGGTGAGCGAGCAGTACTTC
CASSAKGTGGVSEQYF
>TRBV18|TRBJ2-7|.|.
TGTGCCAGCTCACCACCGGTGGGAGTTTACGAGCAGTACTTC
CASSPPVGVYEQYF
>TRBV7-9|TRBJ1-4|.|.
TGTGCCAGCAGCCCCCCCCGAGCAACTAATGAAAAACTGTTTTTT
CASSPPRATNEKLFF